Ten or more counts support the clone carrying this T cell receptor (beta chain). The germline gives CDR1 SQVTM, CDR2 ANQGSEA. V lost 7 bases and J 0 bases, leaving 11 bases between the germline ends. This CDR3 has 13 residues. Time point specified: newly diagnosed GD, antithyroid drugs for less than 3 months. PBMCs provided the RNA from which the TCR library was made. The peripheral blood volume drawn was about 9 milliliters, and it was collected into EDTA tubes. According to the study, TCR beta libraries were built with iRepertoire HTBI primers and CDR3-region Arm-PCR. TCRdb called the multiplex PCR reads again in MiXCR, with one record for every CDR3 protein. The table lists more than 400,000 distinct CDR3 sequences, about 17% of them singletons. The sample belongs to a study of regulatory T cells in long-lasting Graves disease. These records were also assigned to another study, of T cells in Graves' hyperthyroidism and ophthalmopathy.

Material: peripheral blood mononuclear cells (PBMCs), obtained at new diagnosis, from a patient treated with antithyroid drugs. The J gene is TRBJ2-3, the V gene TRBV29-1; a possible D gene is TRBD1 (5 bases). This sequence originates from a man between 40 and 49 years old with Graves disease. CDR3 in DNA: TGCAGCGCAACAGGAGCCAGCACAGATACGCAGTATTTT. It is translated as CSATGASTDTQYF.